These 20 T cell receptor beta chains came from one sample sequenced in a study of graft-versus-host responses after intestinal transplantation (dated by TCRdb to the early 2020s). Libraries were constructed by the immunoSEQ multiplex PCR assay. In TCRdb, the immuneACCESS table is reduced to in-frame sequences with V and J assigned. These tables do not hold every clone; where another copy was compared, an unresolved V gene accounts for under half, and the others remain unexplained. The sample table contains roughly 120,000 clones; only one count was recorded for approximately 90% of them. The biggest ten clones account for approximately 0.17% of the sample. According to the study, the label for this sample's time point signals: cells obtained before transplantation from donor or recipient. For these TCRs, the target antigens are not known. This specimen was unstimulated CD4+ T cells sorted from spleen or lymph node cells, taken before intestinal transplant. The origin of the receptors is a human donor who received an intestinal transplant.

V and J are TRBV27 and TRBJ2-2; 8 bases map to TRBD1. The V gene's germline CDR1 is MNHEY and CDR2 SMNVEV (reference sequence). The CDR3 is 14 amino acids. V trimming: 4 bases; J trimming: 4 bases; junction bases outside the gene matches: 2. The CDR3 nucleotides are TGTGCCAGCAGTTACAGGGGGAGCACCGGGGAGCTGTTTTTT. Protein sequence: CASSYRGSTGELFF.

Written as DNA, the CDR3 is TGTGCCAGCAGCCCCAGCGGGAGTTGGTACAATGAGCAGTTCTTC. This codes for CASSPSGSWYNEQFF. The V call is TRBV6-5, the J call TRBJ2-1, with 8 positions matching TRBD2. CDR3 length: 15 amino acids. V trimming: 6 bases; J trimming: 4 bases; junction bases outside the gene matches: 8. The germline V gene encodes CDR1 MNHEY and CDR2 SVGAGI.

The gene calls are TRBV11-3 and TRBJ2-6; possibly TRBD1 for D (6 bases). Trimming cost V 1 base and J 2 bases, with 9 bases left between them. The CDR3 loop spans 16 amino acids. Germline CDR1 is SGHNT and CDR2 is YENEEA. The CDR3 bases are TGTGCCAGCAGCTTAGGTGCAGGGGCTGGGGCCAACGTCCTGACTTTC. This encodes CASSLGAGAGANVLTF.

The CDR3 region is CASAKQGNTEAFF. Here the CDR3 DNA reads TGTGCCAGCGCAAAACAGGGGAACACTGAAGCTTTCTTT. The rearrangement uses TRBV7-2 and TRBJ1-1, with D perhaps TRBD1 (6 bases). The CDR3 runs to 13 residues. V lost 8 bases to trimming and J lost 1 base, with 11 bases between them. Looked up from germline, CDR1 is SGHTA and CDR2 is FQGNSA.

The J gene is TRBJ1-6, the V gene TRBV10-3; TRBD1 might be the D (5 bases). V was shortened by 6 bases and J by 5 bases, with 11 bases between the two germline ends. CDR3 length: 14 amino acids. The germline V gene has CDR1 ENHRY and CDR2 SYGVKD. In DNA, the CDR3 is TGTGCCATCAGGTTGACAGAAAATAATTCACCCCTCCACTTT. It yields the protein CAIRLTENNSPLHF.

The count of this clone is one. J is TRBJ1-1 and V is TRBV5-1; D is uncertain. The CDR3 spans 15 residues. The germline CDR1 and CDR2 sequences are SGHRS and YFSETQ. Trimming stripped 2 bases from V and 1 base from J, with 12 bases between. The DNA for the CDR3 is TGCGCCAGCAGCTTAATTAACGGCGGGAACACTGAAGCTTTCTTT. Translation gives CASSLINGGNTEAFF.

V gene TRBV4-1 combines with J gene TRBJ2-1; 7 bases fit TRBD2. The CDR3 contains 17 residues. V shed 1 base, J shed 7 bases, and the junction held 13 bases outside the gene matches. Germline assignment: CDR1 MGHRA and CDR2 YSYEKL. The CDR3 DNA sequence: TGCGCCAGCAGCCAAGTCGTGGGAGGGGTTTCATCAAATGAGCAGTTCTTC. It yields the protein CASSQVVGGVSSNEQFF.

V and J are TRBV6-1 and TRBJ1-3; D uncertain. Trimming removed 6 bases at V and 0 bases at J, with 9 bases between. The CDR3 length is 14 residues. From germline, CDR1 is MNHNS and CDR2 SASEGT. CDR3 nucleotides: TGTGCCAGCAGGCTCGAGAGCTCTGGAAACACCATATATTTT. Its protein is CASRLESSGNTIYF.

V is TRBV7-9 and J is TRBJ2-1; D may be TRBD2 (5 bases). Germline V gene lookup returns CDR1 SEHNR and CDR2 FQNEAQ (reference sequence). The V end was cut by 1 base, the J end by 8 bases, with 12 bases between. The CDR3 totals 14 residues. CDR3 nucleotides: TGTGCCAGCAGCTTAGTAGCGAGTGCAGATGAGCAGTTCTTC. Residues: CASSLVASADEQFF.

The rearrangement joins TRBV28 to TRBJ1-5; 7 positions match TRBD1. With V trimmed by 2 bases and J by 5 bases, 6 bases remained unmatched. Germline V lookup: CDR1 MDHEN, CDR2 SYDVKM. The CDR3 runs to 15 residues. The CDR3 coding sequence is TGTGCCAGCAGTTTACCGGCAGGGGGGTATCAGCCCCAGCATTTT. This gives the protein CASSLPAGGYQPQHF.

The chain carries TRBV6-1 and TRBJ2-1, with 15 bases aligning to TRBD2. J lost 8 bases, V lost 6 bases, and 5 bases had no gene match. Germline lookup yields CDR1 MNHNS and CDR2 SASEGT. CDR3 length: 15 amino acids. The CDR3 bases are TGTGCCAGCAGGGGGGGACTAGCGGGAGGTTATGAGCAGTTCTTC. This translates into CASRGGLAGGYEQFF.

This chain links TRBV27 with TRBJ1-3; possible D gene TRBD1, 5 bases. The CDR3 extends over 18 amino acids. Germline loops: CDR1 MNHEY, CDR2 SMNVEV (reference sequence). The V gene lost 2 bases and the J gene lost 0 bases, with 17 bases spanning the gap. The chain's CDR3 is CASSLNSPRGTSGNTIYF. As DNA, the CDR3 is TGTGCCAGCAGTTTAAATAGCCCCCGGGGGACCTCTGGAAACACCATATATTTT.

A single count supports this clone. The CDR3 is CASNPGQGAYEQYF. The CDR3 DNA reads TGTGCCAGCAATCCGGGACAGGGTGCCTACGAGCAGTACTTC. This chain joins TRBV6-5 and TRBJ2-7; 9 bases line up with TRBD1. J lost 2 bases, V lost 7 bases, and 6 bases had no gene match. From germline, CDR1 is MNHEY and CDR2 SVGAGI. This CDR3 is 14 amino acids long.

The rearrangement uses TRBV9 and TRBJ2-5; 7 bases fit TRBD1. The CDR3 totals 16 residues. V shed 1 base, J shed 4 bases, and the junction held 10 bases outside the gene matches. Germline V lookup: CDR1 SGDLS, CDR2 YYNGEE. The CDR3 reads CASSVTPDRAGETQYF. In DNA form, the CDR3 reads TGTGCCAGCAGCGTAACTCCCGACAGGGCTGGAGAGACCCAGTACTTC.

This rearrangement joins TRBV28 to TRBJ1-2; perhaps TRBD1 as D (5 bases). Looked up from germline, CDR1 is MDHEN and CDR2 is SYDVKM. Trimming took off 6 bases at V and 2 bases at J, with 13 bases between the two ends. This CDR3 spans 14 amino acids. The CDR3 reads CASRLKGLNYGYTF. In DNA form, the CDR3 reads TGTGCCAGCAGACTAAAGGGGTTGAACTATGGCTACACCTTC.

J is TRBJ1-1 and V is TRBV5-1; D is possibly TRBD1 (6 bases). Germline V gives CDR1 SGHRS, CDR2 YFSETQ. V was cut by 5 bases and J by 4 bases, with 15 bases left in between. The CDR3 loop spans 14 amino acids. The CDR3 DNA follows: TGCGCCAGCAGGGTCCGGGGGGCGGGCACTGAAGCTTTCTTT. Translation gives CASRVRGAGTEAFF.

The rearrangement links TRBV11-3 to TRBJ1-2; 8 bases align to TRBD1. The CDR3 runs 14 residues. Unmatched junction bases numbered 9, after V lost 7 bases and J lost 5 bases. CDR1 and CDR2 from the germline V gene are SGHNT and YENEEA. In nucleotides, the CDR3 is TGTGCCAGCATCCCGGACAGGGCAAATTATGGCTACACCTTC. Translated, it gives CASIPDRANYGYTF. Full variable domain (rest looked up from reference TRBV11-3 and TRBJ1-2): EAGVVQSPRYKIIEKKQPVAFWCNPISGHNTLYWYLQNLGQGPELLIRYENEEAVDDSQLPKDRFSAERLKGVDSTLKIQPAELGDSAVYLCASIPDRANYGYTFGSGTRLTVV.

The rearrangement links TRBV7-9 to TRBJ1-3, with 9 bases matching TRBD1. CDR1 and CDR2 from the germline V gene are SEHNR and FQNEAQ (reference sequence). CDR3 length equals 17 residues. After removal of 2 bases from V and 0 bases from J, the junction contained 5 bases not matched to a gene. CDR3 DNA: TGTGCCAGCAGCTTACCCCCGACAGGGGGCTCTGGAAACACCATATATTTT. Encoded protein: CASSLPPTGGSGNTIYF.

The V call is TRBV6-6, the J call TRBJ2-5; 9 positions agree with TRBD1. The J call is doubtful: the DNA matches TRBJ2-7 better. This CDR3 is 16 amino acids long. Germline V CDR1 and CDR2: MNHNY, SVGAGI (reference sequence). The CDR3 DNA sequence: TGTGCCAGCAGTTACACTGGGACAGGGAACTCCTACGAGCAGTACTTC. Protein product: CASSYTGTGNSYEQYF.

V is TRBV7-2 and J is TRBJ1-5; unclear D gene. This CDR3 has 17 residues. Germline-derived CDR1 and CDR2 are SGHTA and FQGNSA. Deletions cut 1 base from V and 0 bases from J, with 13 bases between. The CDR3 DNA sequence: TGTGCCAGCAGCTTAGTAGCCCAGATAGATAGCAATCAGCCCCAGCATTTT. This gives the protein CASSLVAQIDSNQPQHF.